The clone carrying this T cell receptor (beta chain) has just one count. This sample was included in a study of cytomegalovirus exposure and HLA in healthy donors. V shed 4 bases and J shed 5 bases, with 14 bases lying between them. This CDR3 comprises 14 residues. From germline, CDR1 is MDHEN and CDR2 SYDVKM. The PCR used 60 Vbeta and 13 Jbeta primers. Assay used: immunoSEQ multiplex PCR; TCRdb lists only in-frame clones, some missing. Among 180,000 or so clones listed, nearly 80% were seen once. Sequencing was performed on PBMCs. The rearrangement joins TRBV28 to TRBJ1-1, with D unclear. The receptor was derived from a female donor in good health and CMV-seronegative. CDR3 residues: CASSSTQTRTEAFF. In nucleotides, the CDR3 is TGTGCCAGCAGTTCTACCCAGACGAGGACTGAAGCTTTCTTT.